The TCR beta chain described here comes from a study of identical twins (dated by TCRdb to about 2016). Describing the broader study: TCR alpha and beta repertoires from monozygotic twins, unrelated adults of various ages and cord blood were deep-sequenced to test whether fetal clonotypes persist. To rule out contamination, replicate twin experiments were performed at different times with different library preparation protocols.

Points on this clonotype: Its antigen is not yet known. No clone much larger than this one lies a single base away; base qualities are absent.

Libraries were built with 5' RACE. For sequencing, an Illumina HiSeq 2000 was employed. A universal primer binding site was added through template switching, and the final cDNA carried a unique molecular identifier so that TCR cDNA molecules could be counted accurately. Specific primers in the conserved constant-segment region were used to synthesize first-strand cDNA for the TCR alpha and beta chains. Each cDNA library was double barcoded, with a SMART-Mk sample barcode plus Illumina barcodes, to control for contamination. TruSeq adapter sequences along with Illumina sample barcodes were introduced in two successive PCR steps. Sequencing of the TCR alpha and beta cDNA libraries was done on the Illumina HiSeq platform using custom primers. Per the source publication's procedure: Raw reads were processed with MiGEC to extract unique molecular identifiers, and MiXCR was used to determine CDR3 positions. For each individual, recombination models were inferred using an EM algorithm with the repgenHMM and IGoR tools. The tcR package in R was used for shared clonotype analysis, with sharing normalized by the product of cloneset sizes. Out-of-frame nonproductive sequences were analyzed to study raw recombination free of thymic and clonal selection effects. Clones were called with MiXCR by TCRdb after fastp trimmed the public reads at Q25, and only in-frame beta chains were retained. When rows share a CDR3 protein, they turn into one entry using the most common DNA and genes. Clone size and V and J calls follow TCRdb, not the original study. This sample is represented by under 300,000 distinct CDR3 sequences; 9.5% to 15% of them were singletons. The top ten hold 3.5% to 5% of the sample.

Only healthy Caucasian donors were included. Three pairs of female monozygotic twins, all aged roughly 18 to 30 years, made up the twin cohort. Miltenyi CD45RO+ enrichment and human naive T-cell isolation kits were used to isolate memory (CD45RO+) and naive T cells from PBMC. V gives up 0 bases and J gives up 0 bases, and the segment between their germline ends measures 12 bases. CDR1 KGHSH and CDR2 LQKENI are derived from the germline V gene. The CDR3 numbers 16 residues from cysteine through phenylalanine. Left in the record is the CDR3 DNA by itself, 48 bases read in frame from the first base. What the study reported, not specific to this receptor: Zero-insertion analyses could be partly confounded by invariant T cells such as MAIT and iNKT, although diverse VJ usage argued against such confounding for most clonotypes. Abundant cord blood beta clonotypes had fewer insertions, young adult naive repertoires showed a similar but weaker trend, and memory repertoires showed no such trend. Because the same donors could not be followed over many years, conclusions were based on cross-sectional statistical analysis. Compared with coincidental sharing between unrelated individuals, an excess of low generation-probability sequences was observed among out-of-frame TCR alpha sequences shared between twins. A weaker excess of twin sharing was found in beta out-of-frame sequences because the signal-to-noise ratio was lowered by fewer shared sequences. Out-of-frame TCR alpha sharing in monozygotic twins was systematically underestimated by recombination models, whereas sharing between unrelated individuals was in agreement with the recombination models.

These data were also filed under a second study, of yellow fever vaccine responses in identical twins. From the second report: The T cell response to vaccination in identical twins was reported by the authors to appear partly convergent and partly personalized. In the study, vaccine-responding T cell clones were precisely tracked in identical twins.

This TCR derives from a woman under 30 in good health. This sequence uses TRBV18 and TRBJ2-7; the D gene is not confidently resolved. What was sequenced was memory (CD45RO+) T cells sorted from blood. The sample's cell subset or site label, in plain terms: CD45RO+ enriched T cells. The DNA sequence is TGTGCCAGCTCACCACCAGACGGATACAGCTCCTACGAGCAGTACTTC. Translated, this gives CASSPPDGYSSYEQYF.